Each of the 25 T cell receptor beta chains below was sequenced from the same sample in a study of blood T cell repertoires in COVID-19. Produced via immunoSEQ multiplex PCR; TCRdb's table is partial and in-frame only. The table has approximately 21,000 clones, about 85% seen once. Sequencing was performed on peripheral blood. These receptors originate from a human donor with active COVID-19. The donor label of this sample is uncertain.

Judged by abundance, this clone is medium-sized. The chain recombines TRBV7-6 with TRBJ1-6, with D possibly being TRBD1 (6 bases). The CDR3 loop spans 14 amino acids. V gave up 4 bases and J gave up 9 bases, with 13 bases separating them. From germline, CDR1 is SGHVS and CDR2 FNYEAQ. CDR3: CASSSDRRLSPLHF. CDR3 sequence (DNA): TGTGCCAGCAGCTCGGACAGACGGCTTTCACCCCTCCACTTT.

The CDR3 region is CATSDADRYQETQYF. As DNA, the CDR3 is TGTGCCACCAGTGATGCGGACAGATACCAAGAGACCCAGTACTTC. This sequence joins TRBV24-1 and TRBJ2-5, with a weak D call TRBD1 (6 bases). Germline assignment: CDR1 KGHDR and CDR2 SFDVKD. The V gene lost 3 bases and the J gene lost 0 bases, with 10 bases spanning the gap. The CDR3 consists of 15 residues.

The chain carries TRBV6-2 or TRBV6-3 and TRBJ2-7; TRBD2 matches at 9 bases. The V and J ends lost 4 bases and 4 bases, in that order; junction bases with no gene match: 8. The CDR3 is 15 residues long. Germline V gene sequence: CDR1 MNHEY, CDR2 SVGEGT. CDR3 sequence (DNA): TGTGCCAGCAGTTCGTCTAGCGGGATGTATTACGAGCAGTACTTC. This codes for CASSSSSGMYYEQYF.

This chain uses TRBV19 with TRBJ1-4; D call uncertain. CDR1 and CDR2 from the germline V gene are LNHDA and SQIVND (reference sequence). V shed 6 bases and J shed 5 bases, with 7 bases lying between them. This CDR3 comprises 12 residues. The CDR3 coding sequence is TGTGCCAGTAGGGGTAGCAATGAAAAACTGTTTTTT. Translating it yields CASRGSNEKLFF.

The chain employs TRBV19 and TRBJ2-7; tentatively, D is TRBD1 (5 bases). Trimming pared 3 bases from V and 0 bases from J, leaving 9 bases between. The CDR3 totals 14 residues. CDR1 and CDR2 from the germline V gene are LNHDA and SQIVND (reference sequence). CDR3 region: CASSIRQSSYEQYF. CDR3 nucleotides: TGTGCCAGTAGTATCAGACAGAGCTCCTACGAGCAGTACTTC. The entire variable domain, with the rest obtained from reference TRBV19 and TRBJ2-7, is as follows: DGGITQSPKYLFRKEGQNVTLSCEQNLNHDAMYWYRQDPGQGLRLIYYSQIVNDFQKGDIAEGYSVSREKKESFPLTVTSAQKNPTAFYLCASSIRQSSYEQYFGPGTRLTVT.

This chain joins TRBV7-2 and TRBJ2-1; 14 bases agree with TRBD2. Looked up from germline, CDR1 is SGHTA and CDR2 is FQGNSA. With V trimmed by 5 bases and J by 1 base, 4 bases remained unmatched. There are 17 residues in the CDR3. The CDR3 nucleotides read TGTGCCAGCAGCGGGACTAGCGGGAGTTTGTCCTACAATGAGCAGTTCTTC. Amino acids: CASSGTSGSLSYNEQFF. Together with reference TRBV7-2 and TRBJ2-1, the CDR3 gives the full variable domain: GAGVSQSPSNKVTEKGKDVELRCDPISGHTALYWYRQSLGQGLEFLIYFQGNSAPDKSGLPSDRFSAERTGGSVSTLTIQRTQQEDSAVYLCASSGTSGSLSYNEQFFGPGTRLTVL.

The chain carries TRBV4-3 and TRBJ2-5, with 9 bases aligning to TRBD1. The CDR3 has 14 amino acids. V was clipped by 1 base and J by 7 bases; unmatched bases: 4. Germline-derived CDR1 and CDR2 are LGHNA and YSLEER. The CDR3 DNA reads as TGCGCCAGCAGCCAAGGGGGACAGGGTGGGACCCAGTACTTC. This codes for CASSQGGQGGTQYF.

V is TRBV6-6 and J is TRBJ1-4; 8 bases are a match to TRBD1. Trimming took 6 bases from V and 4 from J; bases not matched to a gene: 4. Germline-derived CDR1 and CDR2 are MNHNY and SVGAGI (reference sequence). This CDR3 comprises 14 residues. For the CDR3, the DNA is TGTGCCAGCAGCCGCGGACAGGGTAATGAAAAACTGTTTTTT. It is translated as CASSRGQGNEKLFF.

The chain combines TRBV9 with TRBJ1-1; D call uncertain. The CDR3 extends over 14 amino acids. Between the trimmed V and J ends, which lost 0 bases and 3 bases, there was a span of 9 bases. Germline V lookup: CDR1 SGDLS, CDR2 YYNGEE. The CDR3 DNA reads TGTGCCAGCAGCGTAGCCCCAGGCTACACTGAAGCTTTCTTT. It translates to CASSVAPGYTEAFF.

V and J are TRBV30 and TRBJ2-1; 8 bases agree with TRBD2. The length of the CDR3 is 13 residues. CDR1 and CDR2 from the germline V gene are GTSNPN and SVGIG (reference sequence). V gave up 1 base and J gave up 9 bases; unmatched junction bases: 5. Written as DNA, the CDR3 is TGTGCCTGGAGTGGACTTAGCGGGATTGAGCAGTTCTTC. Its translation: CAWSGLSGIEQFF. The variable domain in full, completed from reference TRBV30 and TRBJ2-1, reads SQTIHQWPATLVQPVGSPLSLECTVEGTSNPNLYWYRQAAGRGLQLLFYSVGIGQISSEVPQNLSASRPQDRQFILSSKKLLLSDSGFYLCAWSGLSGIEQFFGPGTRLTVL.

The chain has TRBV2 and TRBJ2-1; TRBD2 matches at 10 bases. Looked up from germline, CDR1 is SNHLY and CDR2 is FYNNEI. Trimming removed 5 bases from V and 2 bases from J; junction bases left unmatched: 3. The CDR3 runs to 15 residues. CDR3 bases: TGTGCCAGCAGTCCGCTAGCGGGAGCCTACAATGAGCAGTTCTTC. Residues: CASSPLAGAYNEQFF.

The chain uses TRBV24-1 and TRBJ2-1; 10 bases fit TRBD1. After removal of 2 bases from V and 7 bases from J, the junction contained 7 bases not matched to a gene. Germline V CDR1 and CDR2: KGHDR, SFDVKD. The CDR3 loop spans 16 amino acids. The CDR3 region has the DNA TGTGCCACCAGTGATTACGTGGGACAGGGGAGGAATGAGCAGTTCTTC. Encoded protein: CATSDYVGQGRNEQFF.

In the case of this clone: The same CDR3 also results from other DNA sequences found in this sample. This rearrangement joins TRBV18 to TRBJ2-7, with 15 positions matching TRBD2. Germline trimming cut 3 bases from V and 3 bases from J; bases unmatched to any gene: 0. The CDR3 length is 15 residues. Looked up from germline, CDR1 is KGHSH and CDR2 is LQKENI. The DNA of the CDR3 is TGTGCCAGCTCACCGGGACTAGCGGGAGGCTACGAGCAGTACTTC. Protein product: CASSPGLAGGYEQYF.

This clone was detected a few times. The V and J genes are TRBV5-1 and TRBJ2-2, with a possible D match to TRBD1 (6 bases). There are 15 residues in the CDR3. V lost 4 bases and J lost 5, with 15 bases in between. CDR1 and CDR2 from the germline V gene are SGHRS and YFSETQ. CDR3 in amino acids: CASSPASQGTGELFF. The CDR3 DNA is TGCGCCAGCAGCCCGGCATCCCAGGGGACCGGGGAGCTGTTTTTT. The full variable domain, in which reference TRBV5-1 and TRBJ2-2 provide the parts outside the CDR3, is KAGVTQTPRYLIKTRGQQVTLSCSPISGHRSVSWYQQTPGQGLQFLFEYFSETQRNKGNFPGRFSGRQFSNSRSEMNVSTLELGDSALYLCASSPASQGTGELFFGEGSRLTVL.

The gene calls are TRBV6-1 and TRBJ2-2; 10 nucleotides agree with TRBD2. Germline loops: CDR1 MNHNS, CDR2 SASEGT. With 2 bases clipped from V and 7 bases from J, the junction kept 10 bases outside the gene matches. CDR3 length equals 17 residues. For the CDR3, the DNA is TGTGCCAGCAGTGAAACGGCTAGCGGGAGAGGTCACGGGGAGCTGTTTTTT. Translation: CASSETASGRGHGELFF.

V is TRBV5-4 and J is TRBJ1-1; D remains ambiguous. V lost 2 bases, J lost 1 base, and 9 bases lay in between. The germline V gene has CDR1 SGHNT and CDR2 YYREEE (reference sequence). This CDR3 is built from 14 residues. This CDR3 is CASSLPETNTEAFF. The CDR3 DNA reads as TGTGCCAGCAGCTTACCAGAAACGAACACTGAAGCTTTCTTT.

The rearrangement joins TRBV24-1 to TRBJ2-2, with D possibly TRBD1 on 5 matching bases. Trimming took off 0 bases at V and 6 bases at J, with 10 bases between the two ends. This CDR3 has 15 amino acids. Germline V lookup: CDR1 KGHDR, CDR2 SFDVKD. The CDR3 sequence: CATSDLQGLAGELFF. DNA of the CDR3: TGTGCCACCAGTGATTTGCAGGGCTTGGCCGGGGAGCTGTTTTTT.

The chain is built from TRBV5-8 and TRBJ2-3, with TRBD2 identical over 13 bases. Germline assignment: CDR1 SGHTS and CDR2 YDEGEE. The CDR3 extends over 14 amino acids. Unmatched junction bases numbered 5, after V lost 3 bases and J lost 10 bases. CDR3 loop: CASSSGTSGTSQYF. CDR3 sequence (DNA): TGTGCCAGCAGCTCCGGGACTAGCGGGACTTCGCAGTATTTT.

This rearrangement joins TRBV2 to TRBJ2-3; 11 bases are shared with TRBD2. Looked up from germline, CDR1 is SNHLY and CDR2 is FYNNEI. Trimming cost V 8 bases and J 4 bases; bases outside gene matches: 14. This CDR3 is 17 amino acids long. This CDR3 reads CASPRAIAGGPSDTQYF. The CDR3 DNA reads as TGTGCCAGCCCCAGGGCGATAGCGGGAGGGCCTTCAGATACGCAGTATTTT.

V and J are TRBV4-3 and TRBJ1-4, with D maybe TRBD1 (6 bases). Trimming took off 1 base at V and 7 bases at J, with 19 bases between the two ends. The CDR3 length is 17 residues. Germline values: CDR1 LGHNA, CDR2 YSLEER. The CDR3 reads CASSQGARGGLIEKLFF. CDR3 coding DNA: TGCGCCAGCAGCCAAGGGGCCCGGGGGGGGCTGATTGAAAAACTGTTTTTT.

This chain connects TRBV15 to TRBJ1-2; tentatively, D is TRBD1 (6 bases). V lost 4 bases, J lost 0 bases, and 9 bases lay in between. Germline lookup yields CDR1 LNHNV and CDR2 YYDKDF (reference sequence). The CDR3 sequence is 14 residues long. DNA for the CDR3: TGTGCCACCAGCAAGGACAGTTCTAACTATGGCTACACCTTC. Protein: CATSKDSSNYGYTF.

This clone is a singleton in its sample. DNA for the CDR3: TGTGCCTGGAGTGTGCAGGGGGCGGGTCGAGAGACCCAGTACTTC. This codes for CAWSVQGAGRETQYF. The rearrangement joins TRBV30 to TRBJ2-5; the match to TRBD1 covers 8 bases. This CDR3 contains 15 residues. Germline V gives CDR1 GTSNPN, CDR2 SVGIG (reference sequence). The junction had 7 bases not matched to a gene; V was cut back by 0 bases and J by 4 bases.

The chain employs TRBV2 and TRBJ2-1; D unresolved. The CDR3 covers 11 residues. Germline V CDR1 and CDR2: SNHLY, FYNNEI. Between the trimmed V and J ends, which lost 7 bases and 6 bases, there was a span of 7 bases. DNA of the CDR3: TGTGCCAGCAATCTCGTCAATGAGCAGTTCTTC. This translates into CASNLVNEQFF.

J is TRBJ1-6 and V is TRBV4-2; weak D call: TRBD1 (5 bases). There are 20 residues in the CDR3. Per the germline V gene, CDR1 is LGHNA and CDR2 is YNFKEQ. V lost 0 bases and J 0 bases, leaving 18 bases between the germline ends. CDR3 protein: CASSQDSWEGLSSYNSPLHF. The CDR3 nucleotides read TGTGCCAGCAGCCAAGATTCTTGGGAGGGACTGAGCTCCTATAATTCACCCCTCCACTTT.

V and J are TRBV19 and TRBJ2-1; a possible D gene is TRBD2 (5 bases). Germline V lookup: CDR1 LNHDA, CDR2 SQIVND (reference sequence). This CDR3 has 16 amino acids. The germline V and J ends were trimmed by 6 bases and 2 bases, with 17 bases remaining between them. The chain's CDR3 is CASSESDLTAYNEQFF. CDR3 DNA sequence: TGTGCCAGTAGCGAATCGGACTTGACGGCCTACAATGAGCAGTTCTTC.